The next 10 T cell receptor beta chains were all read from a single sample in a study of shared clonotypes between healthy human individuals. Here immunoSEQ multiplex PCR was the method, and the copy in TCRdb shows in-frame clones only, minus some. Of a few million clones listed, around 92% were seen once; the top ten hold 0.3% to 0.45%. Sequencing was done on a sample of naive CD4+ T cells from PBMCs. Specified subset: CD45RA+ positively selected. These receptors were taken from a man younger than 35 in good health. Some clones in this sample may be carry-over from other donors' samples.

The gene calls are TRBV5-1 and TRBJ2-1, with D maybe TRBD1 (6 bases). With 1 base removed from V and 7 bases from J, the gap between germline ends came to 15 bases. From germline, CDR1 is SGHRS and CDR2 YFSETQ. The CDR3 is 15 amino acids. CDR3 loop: CASSLTGNSKNEQFF. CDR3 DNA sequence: TGCGCCAGCAGCTTGACAGGGAACTCCAAGAATGAGCAGTTCTTC.

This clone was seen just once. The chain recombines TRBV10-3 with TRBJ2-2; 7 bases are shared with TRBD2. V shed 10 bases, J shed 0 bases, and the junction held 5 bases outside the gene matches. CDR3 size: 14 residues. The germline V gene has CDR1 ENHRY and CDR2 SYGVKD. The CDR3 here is CATRTRANTGELFF. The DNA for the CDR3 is TGTGCCACCCGGACTAGGGCGAACACCGGGGAGCTGTTTTTT.

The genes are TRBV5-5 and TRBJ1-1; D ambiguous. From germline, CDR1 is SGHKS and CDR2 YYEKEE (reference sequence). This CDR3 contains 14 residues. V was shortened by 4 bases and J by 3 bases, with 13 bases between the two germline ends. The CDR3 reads CASSGPLGDTEAFF. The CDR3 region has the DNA TGTGCCAGCAGCGGCCCACTCGGCGACACTGAAGCTTTCTTT.

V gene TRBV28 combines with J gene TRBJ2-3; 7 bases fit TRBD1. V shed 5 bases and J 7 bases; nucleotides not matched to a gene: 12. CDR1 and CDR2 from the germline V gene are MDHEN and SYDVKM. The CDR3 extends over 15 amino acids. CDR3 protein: CASSPPGQTSHTQYF. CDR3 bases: TGTGCCAGCAGTCCCCCGGGACAGACCTCGCATACGCAGTATTTT.

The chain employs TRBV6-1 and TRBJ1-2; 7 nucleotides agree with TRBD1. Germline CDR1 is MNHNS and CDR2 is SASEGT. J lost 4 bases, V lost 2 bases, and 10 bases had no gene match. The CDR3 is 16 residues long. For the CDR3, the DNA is TGTGCCAGCAGTGAATTTGGAGGACAGGCCGTCTATGGCTACACCTTC. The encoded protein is CASSEFGGQAVYGYTF.

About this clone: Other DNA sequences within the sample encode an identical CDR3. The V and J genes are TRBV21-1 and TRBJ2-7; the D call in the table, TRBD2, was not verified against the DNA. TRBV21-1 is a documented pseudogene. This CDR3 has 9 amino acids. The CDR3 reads CASSPEQYF. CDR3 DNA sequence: TGTGCCAGCTCCCCTGAGCAGTACTTC.

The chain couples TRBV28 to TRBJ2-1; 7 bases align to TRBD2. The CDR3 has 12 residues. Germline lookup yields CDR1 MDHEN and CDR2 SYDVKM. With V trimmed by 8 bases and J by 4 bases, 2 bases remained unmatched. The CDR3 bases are TGTGCCAGCTGGGGAGGGTACAATGAGCAGTTCTTC. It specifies CASWGGYNEQFF.

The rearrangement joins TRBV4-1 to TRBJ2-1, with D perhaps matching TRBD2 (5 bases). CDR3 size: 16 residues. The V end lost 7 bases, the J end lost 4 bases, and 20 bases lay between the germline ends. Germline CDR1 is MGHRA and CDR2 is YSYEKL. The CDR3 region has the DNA TGCGCCAGCACCCCCAGCGGATTTTCCAGATACAATGAGCAGTTCTTC. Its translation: CASTPSGFSRYNEQFF.

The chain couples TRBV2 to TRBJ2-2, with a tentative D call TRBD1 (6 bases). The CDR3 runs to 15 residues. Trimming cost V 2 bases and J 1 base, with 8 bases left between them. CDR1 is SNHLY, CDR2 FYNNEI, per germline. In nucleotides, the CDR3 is TGTGCCAGCAGTGAAACCAGGGGGAACACCGGGGAGCTGTTTTTT. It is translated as CASSETRGNTGELFF. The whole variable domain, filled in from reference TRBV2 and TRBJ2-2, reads EPEVTQTPSHQVTQMGQEVILRCVPISNHLYFYWYRQILGQKVEFLVSFYNNEISEKSEIFDDQFSVERPDGSNFTLKIRSTKLEDSAMYFCASSETRGNTGELFFGEGSRLTVL.

The CDR3 loop is CASSLYGQGSLTF. CDR3 in DNA: TGTGCCAGCAGTTTATACGGACAGGGGAGTCTCACCTTC. The chain carries TRBV28 and TRBJ1-2; 9 bases are a match to TRBD1. Germline trimming cut 1 base from V and 13 bases from J; bases unmatched to any gene: 7. The CDR3 is made up of 13 amino acids. The germline V gene has CDR1 MDHEN and CDR2 SYDVKM.